This T cell receptor (beta chain) was sequenced during a study of cytomegalovirus exposure and HLA in healthy donors. The wider study: Both the 120 validation repertoires and the roughly 620 first-cohort repertoires used the same platform, as reported by a later analysis.

The assay was immunoSEQ multiplex PCR, and TCRdb's table has in-frame clones only and misses some. The sample gives under 250,000 clones, around 87% of which show up once; about 2.8% is in the top ten. This CDR3 is built from 13 residues. V lost 4 bases to trimming and J lost 6 bases, with 9 bases between them. CDR1 is MDHEN and CDR2 is SYDVKM in the germline V gene. V gene TRBV28 combines with J gene TRBJ2-2; D may be TRBD2 (6 bases). The clonotype originates from a man between 18 and 29 years old in good health and CMV-seronegative. Sequencing used PBMCs. The CDR3 region has the DNA TGTGCCAGCAGTTACGGGGGTGCCGGGGAGCTGTTTTTT. Protein product: CASSYGGAGELFF.